The rows below give T cell receptor beta chains drawn from one sample of a study of identical twins. TCRdb reanalysed the 5' RACE reads using MiXCR and keeps one entry per CDR3 protein. The table has 500,000 to 650,000 distinct CDR3 sequences, around 7.4% seen once. The same data also contributed to another study, on yellow fever vaccine responses in identical twins.

The source material was PBMCs. These receptors all stem from a woman younger than 30 in good health. Each CDR3 is given with its conserved first and last residue. D genes are given only for firm matches. A clone size is listed for some rows: how often the clone was seen (once, few, many), or a class if it is expanded.

V gene,CDR3 length,D gene,clone size,J gene,CDR3 DNA,CDR3 protein
TRBV20-1,16,TRBD1,-,TRBJ2-2,TGCAGTGCTAGAGATATCGGGACAGGCTCGGCCGGGGAGCTGTTTTTT,CSARDIGTGSAGELFF
TRBV20-1,15,TRBD2,many,TRBJ2-7,TGCAGTGCTAGAGCGGTAGCGGGAGGGCACTACGAGCAGTACTTC,CSARAVAGGHYEQYF
TRBV6-4,13,-,many,TRBJ2-1,TGTGCCAGCAGTCCCCAGCCGGAGCATGAGCAGTTCTTC,CASSPQPEHEQFF
TRBV7-8,16,-,many,TRBJ2-1,TGTGCCAGCAGCATATACGGACGGAGCTCCTACAATGAGCAGTTCTTC,CASSIYGRSSYNEQFF
TRBV7-2,15,TRBD1,-,TRBJ2-1,TGTGCCAGCAGCCCCACAGGGGGGCTCGGCAATGAGCAGTTCTTC,CASSPTGGLGNEQFF
TRBV5-1,15,-,few,TRBJ2-5,TGCGCCAGCAGCTTGGCCAGGCAGGGCGGGGAGACCCAGTACTTC,CASSLARQGGETQYF
TRBV12-3/TRBV12-4,16,-,many,TRBJ1-3,TGTGCCAGCAGTTTAGCCCCTAACCCGACGGGAAACACCATATATTTT,CASSLAPNPTGNTIYF
TRBV6-1,16,TRBD2,-,TRBJ2-1,TGTGCCAGCAGTGAACGTTCCGGGAGGGCCTACAATGAGCAGTTCTTC,CASSERSGRAYNEQFF
TRBV11-1,20,TRBD2,few,TRBJ2-7,TGTGCCAGCAGCTCCCCCCCGGGACTAGCGACTGGGGTGAGTTCCTACGAGCAGTACTTC,CASSSPPGLATGVSSYEQYF
TRBV15,14,-,few,TRBJ1-1,TGTGCCACCAGCAGAGACGGGAGAGACACTGAAGCTTTCTTT,CATSRDGRDTEAFF
TRBV24-1,14,-,few,TRBJ1-2,TGTGCCACCAGTGACCCCGACATCAACTATGGCTACACCTTC,CATSDPDINYGYTF
TRBV4-1,18,TRBD2,few,TRBJ2-1,TGCGCCAGCAGCCAAGATCGGGCGCGGGAGGGTTCCTACAATGAGCAGTTCTTC,CASSQDRAREGSYNEQFF
TRBV4-1,16,-,few,TRBJ2-3,TGCGCCAGCAGCTCAGACGATGGGACCGGCACAGATACGCAGTATTTT,CASSSDDGTGTDTQYF
TRBV28,14,TRBD1,many,TRBJ1-5,TGTGCCAGCAGTTATACAGGGGGCCCGCCGCCCCAGCATTTT,CASSYTGGPPPQHF
TRBV3-1,15,-,-,TRBJ2-1,TGTGCCAGCAGCCCTACCCAAGTTGGCTACAATGAGCAGTTCTTC,CASSPTQVGYNEQFF
TRBV29-1,14,-,-,TRBJ2-3,TGCAGCCACTGTGGGGACCCCACCCCAGATACGCAGTATTTT,CSHCGDPTPDTQYF
TRBV3-1,15,-,-,TRBJ2-3,TGTGCCAGCAGCCAAGATTTTGTAGCTGCAGATACGCAGTATTTT,CASSQDFVAADTQYF
TRBV5-1,14,-,-,TRBJ2-1,TGCGCCAGCAGCTTCGTACAGGACTACAATGAGCAGTTCTTC,CASSFVQDYNEQFF
TRBV4-1,14,-,many,TRBJ2-5,TGCGCCAGCAGCGACCGTGGGGCCCAAGAGACCCAGTACTTC,CASSDRGAQETQYF
TRBV12-3/TRBV12-4,13,TRBD2,many,TRBJ2-1,TGTGCCAGCAGTTTCCGGGGAGGGAATGAGCAGTTCTTC,CASSFRGGNEQFF
TRBV12-3/TRBV12-4,14,TRBD1,many,TRBJ1-2,TGTGCCAGCAGTTTGAGACAGGGCAACTATGGCTACACCTTC,CASSLRQGNYGYTF
TRBV4-1,15,-,-,TRBJ1-6,TGCGCCAGCAGCCAACTACGCCTTGGGTATTCACCCCTCCACTTT,CASSQLRLGYSPLHF
TRBV12-3/TRBV12-4,12,-,many,TRBJ1-4,TGTGCCAACCTTATCATTAATGAAAAACTGTTTTTT,CANLIINEKLFF
TRBV5-1,15,-,many,TRBJ2-7,TGCGCCAGCAGCTATGTGGGCGATAGCTCCTACGAGCAGTACTTC,CASSYVGDSSYEQYF
TRBV5-1,15,TRBD1,-,TRBJ2-2,TGCGCCAGCAGCCAGGGACAGGGGAAGATAGGGGAGCTGTTTTTT,CASSQGQGKIGELFF
TRBV27,15,TRBD2,-,TRBJ2-1,TGTGCCAGCAGTTTACGGGCGCGGGGGGGCGATGAGCAGTTCTTC,CASSLRARGGDEQFF
TRBV12-3/TRBV12-4,14,-,many,TRBJ1-5,TGTGCCAGCAGTTTGTCAGGGGCTGATCAGCCCCAGCATTTT,CASSLSGADQPQHF
TRBV28,16,-,many,TRBJ1-4,TGTGCCAGCAGTTTTTCTACAGCTGGGAGGGATGAAAAACTGTTTTTT,CASSFSTAGRDEKLFF
TRBV20-1,12,-,many,TRBJ1-1,TGCAGTGCTAGAGATCCCGGCACTGAAGCTTTCTTT,CSARDPGTEAFF
TRBV5-1,16,TRBD1,many,TRBJ2-3,TGCGCCAGCAGCTTGGAAACAGGGGCCCGGACAGATACGCAGTATTTT,CASSLETGARTDTQYF
TRBV11-2,18,-,few,TRBJ2-1,TGTGCCAGCAGCCATTCGACGTCCGGGACGAGCTCCTACAATGAGCAGTTCTTC,CASSHSTSGTSSYNEQFF
TRBV12-3/TRBV12-4,12,-,many,TRBJ1-1,TGTGCCAGCAGTTATCTGGGCACTGAAGCTTTCTTT,CASSYLGTEAFF
TRBV28,16,-,-,TRBJ2-3,TGTGCCAGCAGTCCCGCCGGGACACTTGGTGCAGATACGCAGTATTTT,CASSPAGTLGADTQYF
TRBV6-1,14,TRBD1,few,TRBJ1-1,TGTGCCAGCAAGACCGGACAGGCGCTACCTGAAGCTTTCTTT,CASKTGQALPEAFF
TRBV12-3/TRBV12-4,13,-,many,TRBJ1-5,TGTGCCAGCAGCGCGGTCCTCAATCAGCCCCAGCATTTT,CASSAVLNQPQHF
TRBV7-8,14,TRBD1,many,TRBJ1-2,TGTGCCAGCAGCTTACTGACAGGGGACTATGGCTACACCTTC,CASSLLTGDYGYTF
TRBV3-1,14,TRBD2,many,TRBJ2-5,TGTGCCAGCAGCCAAGAAGGGACTAAAGAGACCCAGTACTTC,CASSQEGTKETQYF
TRBV29-1,14,-,many,TRBJ1-2,TGCAGCGTTGAATCCCGGGCGCGGAACTATGGCTACACCTTC,CSVESRARNYGYTF
TRBV27,14,-,many,TRBJ2-5,TGTGCCAGCAGTTTATTCGGGGGCCAAGAGACCCAGTACTTC,CASSLFGGQETQYF
TRBV27,14,-,-,TRBJ1-2,TGTGCCAGCAGTCAGTTACAGGGTGGCTATGGCTACACCTTC,CASSQLQGGYGYTF
TRBV28,15,TRBD1,few,TRBJ1-1,TGTGCCAGCAGCCCCTCGGGACAGAGGAACACTGAAGCTTTCTTT,CASSPSGQRNTEAFF